This TCR beta chain came from a study of STAT5B mutations in CD4+ large granular lymphocyte leukemia. Study-level results: 8/27 top patient clones versus 2/35 control clones were TRBV06-family.

Comment on this clone: Antigen specificity is unknown.

Produced via immunoSEQ multiplex PCR; TCRdb's table is partial and in-frame only. The sample records about 30,000 clones, around 85% being singletons. This CDR3 is built from 14 residues. Trimming removed 5 bases at V and 1 base at J, with 10 bases between. Germline V gene sequence: CDR1 SGHTA, CDR2 FQGNSA. The rearrangement uses TRBV7-2 and TRBJ2-3; D may be TRBD2 (6 bases). The receptor comes from a human donor in good health. The sequencing sample was made of CD4+ T cells from blood buffy coats. As DNA, the CDR3 is TGTGCCAGCAGCCTTAGCGGTCGCACAGATACGCAGTATTTT. Amino acids: CASSLSGRTDTQYF.